Presented here are 29 T cell receptor beta chains from one specimen sequenced in a study of shared clonotypes between healthy human individuals. TCRdb keeps only in-frame clones here, not all; method: immunoSEQ multiplex PCR. The sample holds about 2 million clones, about 95% seen once. Sequencing was done on a sample of naive CD4+ T cells sorted from blood. Subset here: CD45RA+ positively selected. The receptors come from a man aged 18 to 29 in good health.

The CDR3 loop is CASSLASAGTDTQYF. DNA of the CDR3: TGTGCCAGCAGTTTGGCTAGCGCCGGCACAGATACGCAGTATTTT. This rearrangement joins TRBV28 to TRBJ2-3; a possible D gene is TRBD2 (6 bases). V lost 3 bases to trimming and J lost 1 base, with 11 bases between them. The CDR3 extends over 15 amino acids. Germline CDR1 is MDHEN and CDR2 is SYDVKM.

This chain uses TRBV7-9 with TRBJ2-1; maybe TRBD1 (6 bases). Germline V gives CDR1 SEHNR, CDR2 FQNEAQ (reference sequence). This CDR3 spans 15 amino acids. Trimming took 5 bases from V and 4 from J, leaving 15 bases between them. The CDR3 DNA follows: TGTGCCAGCAGCGCAACCGGGACAAGGTACAATGAGCAGTTCTTC. This gives the protein CASSATGTRYNEQFF.

The chain recombines TRBV7-2 with TRBJ1-5; 7 bases align to TRBD1. The V gene end was trimmed by 5 bases and the J gene end by 4 bases; junction bases not matched to a gene: 8. Germline CDR1 and CDR2: SGHTA and FQGNSA. The CDR3 totals 15 residues. The CDR3 DNA follows: TGTGCCAGCAGCGCCCGGACAGGAGAAAATCAGCCCCAGCATTTT. Encoded protein: CASSARTGENQPQHF.

The chain links TRBV15 to TRBJ1-1; D not resolved. This CDR3 is 16 amino acids long. From germline, CDR1 is LNHNV and CDR2 YYDKDF (reference sequence). V lost 6 bases and J 0 bases, leaving 17 bases between the germline ends. CDR3 sequence reads: CATRLGAWLMNTEAFF. DNA for the CDR3: TGTGCCACCAGACTAGGAGCCTGGTTGATGAACACTGAAGCTTTCTTT.

The chain carries TRBV9 and TRBJ2-7; D gene uncertain. This CDR3 contains 13 residues. Germline V CDR1 and CDR2: SGDLS, YYNGEE. V lost 5 bases and J 1 base, leaving 10 bases between the germline ends. The CDR3 region is CASRSDGSYEQYF. CDR3 in DNA: TGTGCCAGCAGGTCTGACGGATCCTACGAGCAGTACTTC.

Here the CDR3 reads CASLPGLAGREQFF. In nucleotides, the CDR3 is TGTGCCAGCTTACCGGGACTAGCGGGACGTGAGCAGTTCTTC. V usage is TRBV7-2 and J usage is TRBJ2-1; 13 bases line up with TRBD2. The germline gives CDR1 SGHTA, CDR2 FQGNSA. The CDR3 contains 14 residues. The ends lost 8 bases at V and 9 bases at J; junction bases unmatched: 7.

J is TRBJ2-7 and V is TRBV4-1; the match to TRBD2 covers 8 bases. This CDR3 contains 15 residues. Trimming removed 1 base from V and 0 bases from J; junction bases left unmatched: 2. Per the germline V gene, CDR1 is MGHRA and CDR2 is YSYEKL. CDR3 residues: CASSQGGTSSYEQYF. The CDR3 region has the DNA TGCGCCAGCAGCCAAGGGGGGACTAGCTCCTACGAGCAGTACTTC.

This sequence joins TRBV30 and TRBJ1-2; tentatively, D is TRBD1 (6 bases). Germline loops: CDR1 GTSNPN, CDR2 SVGIG (reference sequence). The V end lost 3 bases, the J end lost 2 bases, and 22 bases lay between the germline ends. This CDR3 has 17 residues. The CDR3 region is CAWRGSRDTPGNYGYTF. The CDR3 bases are TGTGCCTGGAGAGGGTCCAGGGACACCCCGGGGAACTATGGCTACACCTTC.

Turning to this clone: It may be a read error: a sequence one base away is much more abundant. The chain is built from TRBV6-5 and TRBJ2-7, with TRBD1 as a possible D gene (6 bases). The CDR3 loop spans 12 amino acids. V was pared by 6 bases and J by 3 bases, with 9 bases between. The germline V gene encodes CDR1 MNHEY and CDR2 SVGAGI. This CDR3 reads CASRQGFYEQYF. The CDR3 DNA follows: TGTGCCAGCAGACAGGGCTTCTACGAGCAGTACTTC.

The genes are TRBV7-2 and TRBJ1-5, with 10 bases that match TRBD1. The CDR3 is made up of 15 amino acids. Germline V lookup: CDR1 SGHTA, CDR2 FQGNSA. V shed 3 bases, J shed 2 bases, and the junction held 1 base outside the gene matches. The CDR3 is CASSFGTGGNQPQHF. In nucleotides, the CDR3 is TGTGCCAGCAGCTTCGGGACAGGGGGCAATCAGCCCCAGCATTTT.

V and J are TRBV5-1 and TRBJ1-2, with TRBD1 as a possible D gene (5 bases). The CDR3 is 13 residues long. The V end lost 2 bases, the J end lost 4 bases, and 9 bases lay between the germline ends. CDR1 and CDR2 (germline): SGHRS, YFSETQ. CDR3 DNA sequence: TGCGCCAGCAGCTTTGACAGCGCCTATGGCTACACCTTC. This sequence encodes CASSFDSAYGYTF.

The J gene is TRBJ2-3, the V gene TRBV7-2; perhaps TRBD2 as D (5 bases). The CDR3 contains 16 residues. CDR1 is SGHTA and CDR2 is FQGNSA in the germline V gene. V lost 0 bases, J lost 8 bases, and 18 bases lay in between. CDR3 protein: CASSLATGKLGSTQYF. In DNA form, the CDR3 reads TGTGCCAGCAGCTTAGCGACTGGCAAGTTAGGGAGTACGCAGTATTTT.

J is TRBJ2-7 and V is TRBV7-9; TRBD1 aligns across 9 bases. Looked up from germline, CDR1 is SEHNR and CDR2 is FQNEAQ (reference sequence). The CDR3 sequence is 17 residues long. V dropped 2 bases and J dropped 3; count of bases not matched to a gene: 11. The CDR3 sequence is CASSLPRQGERVYEQYF. The CDR3 bases are TGTGCCAGCAGCTTACCCAGACAGGGGGAGAGGGTCTACGAGCAGTACTTC.

The chain is built from TRBV2 and TRBJ2-1; 8 bases line up with TRBD2. CDR3 length equals 14 residues. Per the germline V gene, CDR1 is SNHLY and CDR2 is FYNNEI. V gave up 7 bases and J gave up 6 bases; unmatched junction bases: 8. The CDR3 bases are TGTGCCAGCATGAGGCGGGGGGTAGCCAATGAGCAGTTCTTC. Amino acids: CASMRRGVANEQFF.

The rearrangement links TRBV30 to TRBJ2-5; tentative D call: TRBD1 (6 bases). CDR3 length: 13 residues. Germline assignment: CDR1 GTSNPN and CDR2 SVGIG (reference sequence). Trimming took off 2 bases at V and 4 bases at J, with 11 bases between the two ends. CDR3 sequence reads: CAWSPDRLETQYF. For the CDR3, the DNA is TGTGCCTGGAGTCCCGACAGGCTAGAGACCCAGTACTTC.

The chain employs TRBV5-6 and TRBJ1-5; the D is unclear. The CDR3 length is 14 residues. Trimming left V 2 bases short and J 2 bases short, with 8 bases between. From germline, CDR1 is SGHDT and CDR2 YYEEEE. The CDR3 DNA reads as TGTGCCAGCAGCTTCAGTAGGGGCAATCAGCCCCAGCATTTT. This encodes CASSFSRGNQPQHF.

This clone was counted between two and nine times. Other DNA sequences in this specimen translate into the identical CDR3. V and J are TRBV18 and TRBJ2-5; D gene unclear. Between the trimmed V and J ends, which lost 2 bases and 5 bases, there was a span of 6 bases. Germline CDR1 and CDR2: KGHSH and LQKENI. The CDR3 sequence is 12 residues long. The CDR3 DNA follows: TGTGCCAGCTCACCAGGGCAGGAGACCCAGTACTTC. This codes for CASSPGQETQYF.

The chain joins TRBV28 to TRBJ2-2; TRBD2 might be the D (5 bases). V was shortened by 5 bases and J by 5 bases, with 15 bases between the two germline ends. Germline CDR1 MDHEN, CDR2 SYDVKM. This CDR3 is 15 amino acids long. CDR3 region: CASSHLSGSTGELFF. Written as DNA, the CDR3 is TGTGCCAGCAGTCACCTCTCGGGATCGACCGGGGAGCTGTTTTTT.

The J gene is TRBJ1-1, the V gene TRBV7-2; 8 bases map to TRBD1. This CDR3 is 14 amino acids long. Germline assignment: CDR1 SGHTA and CDR2 FQGNSA. The V and J ends lost 5 bases and 5 bases, in that order; junction bases with no gene match: 7. CDR3: CASSPDRVPTEAFF. The CDR3, as DNA: TGTGCCAGCAGCCCGGACAGGGTTCCAACTGAAGCTTTCTTT.

The chain couples TRBV7-9 to TRBJ1-1; no reliable D call. Trimming shortened V by 3 bases and J by 0 bases, and 8 bases separated the two germline ends. CDR1 is SEHNR, CDR2 FQNEAQ, per germline (reference sequence). The CDR3 is made up of 14 amino acids. The CDR3 nucleotides read TGTGCCAGCAGCTTGGATACCATGAACACTGAAGCTTTCTTT. Its translation: CASSLDTMNTEAFF.

The table lists this clone with a count of one. J is TRBJ2-7 and V is TRBV19; 7 nucleotides align to TRBD2. From germline, CDR1 is LNHDA and CDR2 SQIVND (reference sequence). V shed 4 bases and J 5 bases; nucleotides not matched to a gene: 2. The CDR3 contains 12 residues. For the CDR3, the DNA is TGTGCCAGTAGTAAACTAGCGAACGAGCAGTACTTC. Protein sequence: CASSKLANEQYF.

Points on this clone: The same CDR3 can be traced to other DNA sequences in this sample. This chain links TRBV9 with TRBJ2-7; 8 nucleotides line up with TRBD2. Germline V gene data show CDR1 as SGDLS and CDR2 as YYNGEE. Trimming removed 0 bases from V and 6 bases from J; junction bases left unmatched: 8. This CDR3 comprises 15 residues. Here the CDR3 DNA reads TGTGCCAGCAGCGTAGGTACTAGCGGACGTCGCGAGCAGTACTTC. Its translation is CASSVGTSGRREQYF.

The chain has TRBV5-4 and TRBJ2-2; 9 nucleotides line up with TRBD2. Germline-derived CDR1 and CDR2 are SGHNT and YYREEE (reference sequence). V lost 3 bases, J lost 4 bases, and 7 bases stayed unmatched. The CDR3 spans 16 residues. DNA for the CDR3: TGTGCCAGCAGCTCAATAGCGGGAGTGGGCACCGGGGAGCTGTTTTTT. Protein product: CASSSIAGVGTGELFF.

V usage is TRBV2 and J usage is TRBJ1-2, with D maybe TRBD1 (5 bases). This CDR3 spans 15 amino acids. Germline CDR1 is SNHLY and CDR2 is FYNNEI. The V end lost 6 bases, the J end lost 4 bases, and 18 bases lay between the germline ends. The CDR3 loop is CASSPGRVASYGYTF. The DNA of the CDR3 is TGTGCCAGCAGCCCAGGGCGGGTGGCTAGCTATGGCTACACCTTC.

The chain uses TRBV2 and TRBJ2-7, with 9 bases identical to TRBD1. The germline CDR1 and CDR2 sequences are SNHLY and FYNNEI. The CDR3 is 14 amino acids. The J segment lost 3 bases and the V segment lost 8 bases, leaving 8 bases of the junction unmatched. The CDR3 coding sequence is TGTGCCAGCGGAGCCGGGACAGGGTACTACGAGCAGTACTTC. This codes for CASGAGTGYYEQYF.

The CDR3 region is CASSFGQGGYNEQFF. The CDR3 DNA is TGCGCCAGCAGCTTCGGACAGGGTGGCTACAATGAGCAGTTCTTC. The chain recombines TRBV5-1 with TRBJ2-1; 8 positions match TRBD1. This CDR3 comprises 15 residues. CDR1 and CDR2 from the germline V gene are SGHRS and YFSETQ. V shed 2 bases, J shed 3 bases, and the junction held 4 bases outside the gene matches. Full variable domain (rest looked up from reference TRBV5-1 and TRBJ2-1): KAGVTQTPRYLIKTRGQQVTLSCSPISGHRSVSWYQQTPGQGLQFLFEYFSETQRNKGNFPGRFSGRQFSNSRSEMNVSTLELGDSALYLCASSFGQGGYNEQFFGPGTRLTVL.

This clone has only one observation. The chain links TRBV11-2 to TRBJ2-7; D not certain. This CDR3 has 12 amino acids. Trimming left V 1 base short and J 7 bases short, with 8 bases between. CDR1 is SGHAT and CDR2 is FQNNGV in the germline V gene. CDR3 in DNA: TGTGCCAGCAGCTTAGTGTCCCGGGAGCAGTACTTC. Its translation: CASSLVSREQYF.

The CDR3 loop reads CAISPGTGNSPLHF. The CDR3 DNA follows: TGTGCCATCAGTCCCGGGACGGGAAATTCACCCCTCCACTTT. The chain employs TRBV10-3 and TRBJ1-6; possible D gene TRBD1, 5 bases. V was cut by 5 bases and J by 7 bases, with 12 bases left in between. Germline V gene sequence: CDR1 ENHRY, CDR2 SYGVKD. The CDR3 consists of 14 residues.

The chain uses TRBV5-1 and TRBJ2-6; D remains ambiguous. Trimming removed 3 bases at V and 0 bases at J, with 10 bases between. Germline-derived CDR1 and CDR2 are SGHRS and YFSETQ. The CDR3 runs to 16 residues. CDR3 DNA sequence: TGCGCCAGCAGCTCAGTGACGTACTCTGGGGCCAACGTCCTGACTTTC. It specifies CASSSVTYSGANVLTF.